The 21 T cell receptor beta chains reported below all come from one sample, sequenced in a study of blood T cell repertoires in COVID-19. Only in-frame clones appear in the TCRdb table, and some are missing; sequencing was by immunoSEQ multiplex PCR. Of more than 250,000 clones listed, roughly 87% were seen once; the top ten hold approximately 5.2%. The sequencing sample was made of PBMCs or T cells enriched from blood (not recorded which). Receptors originate from a woman in her 30s who had recovered from COVID-19.

The sample holds one count of this clone. This sequence joins TRBV30 and TRBJ1-2, with 8 bases matching TRBD1. After removal of 3 bases from V and 8 bases from J, the junction contained 8 bases not matched to a gene. The CDR3 has 13 amino acids. Germline values: CDR1 GTSNPN, CDR2 SVGIG (reference sequence). The CDR3: CAWRGGTGKGYTF. CDR3 nucleotides: TGTGCCTGGAGGGGGGGGACAGGTAAAGGCTACACCTTC.

Only a few counts were recorded for this clone. V gene TRBV6-5 combines with J gene TRBJ1-3; D not certain. Per the germline V gene, CDR1 is MNHEY and CDR2 is SVGAGI. Trimming took off 2 bases at V and 0 bases at J, with 11 bases between the two ends. CDR3 length: 16 amino acids. Here the CDR3 reads CASSYSARGSGNTIYF. DNA for the CDR3: TGTGCCAGCAGTTACAGCGCCAGAGGCTCTGGAAACACCATATATTTT.

CDR3 coding DNA: TGCAGCGTTGTCGGGACACAGAAATTCGAAGCTTTCTTT. Translating it yields CSVVGTQKFEAFF. The V gene is TRBV29-1, the J gene TRBJ1-1, with a weak D call TRBD1 (6 bases). Trimming removed 4 bases from V and 8 bases from J, with 17 bases in between. The CDR3 spans 13 residues. Looked up from germline, CDR1 is SQVTM and CDR2 is ANQGSEA.

The chain carries TRBV27 and TRBJ2-7; 7 bases line up with TRBD2. The CDR3 runs 14 residues. V shed 5 bases, J shed 2 bases, and the junction held 6 bases outside the gene matches. The V gene's germline CDR1 is MNHEY and CDR2 SMNVEV (reference sequence). The CDR3 DNA follows: TGTGCCAGCAGTGATAGCGGGTTTGCCTACGAGCAGTACTTC. Amino acids: CASSDSGFAYEQYF.

The rearrangement uses TRBV10-2 and TRBJ2-1; 10 bases are a match to TRBD1. Germline V gene sequence: CDR1 WSHSY, CDR2 SAAADI. CDR3 length: 14 residues. Unmatched junction bases numbered 10, after V lost 5 bases and J lost 12 bases. The CDR3 region is CASSRDRGGSGQFF. In nucleotides, the CDR3 is TGCGCCAGCAGTCGGGACAGGGGAGGCAGTGGGCAGTTCTTC.

The chain joins TRBV6-5 to TRBJ1-2; 10 bases agree with TRBD1. Germline V gives CDR1 MNHEY, CDR2 SVGAGI. The CDR3 is 13 amino acids. V was pared by 7 bases and J by 8 bases, with 7 bases of the junction left unmatched. The CDR3 bases are TGTGCCAGCATCGCCGACAGGGGGCACGGCTACACCTTC. Translated: CASIADRGHGYTF.

This chain connects TRBV12-5 to TRBJ1-2; D might be TRBD1 (5 bases). The CDR3 extends over 15 amino acids. Per the germline V gene, CDR1 is LGHNT and CDR2 is FRNRAP. Trimming removed 4 bases at V and 3 bases at J, with 15 bases between. The CDR3 nucleotides are TGTGCTAGTGGTTCCCACGGGGGGTCTCACTATGGCTACACCTTC. This sequence encodes CASGSHGGSHYGYTF.

The rearrangement links TRBV27 to TRBJ1-5; possible D gene TRBD1, 6 bases. Germline loops: CDR1 MNHEY, CDR2 SMNVEV (reference sequence). V was cut by 5 bases and J by 7 bases, with 27 bases left in between. This CDR3 region has 18 residues. This CDR3 is CASSPLLGDTGIIQPQHF. DNA of the CDR3: TGTGCCAGCAGTCCCCTCCTTGGGGACACGGGCATCATACAGCCCCAGCATTTT.

This chain uses TRBV19 with TRBJ1-2; 7 bases fit TRBD1. Germline assignment: CDR1 LNHDA and CDR2 SQIVND (reference sequence). J gave up 5 bases and V 10 bases, and 10 bases lay outside the gene matches. The length of the CDR3 is 13 residues. The CDR3 nucleotides are TGTGCCACCAACCCCAAACAGGGGTATGGCTACACCTTC. This translates into CATNPKQGYGYTF.

The CDR3 sequence is CASSTSGVSYEQYF. CDR3 coding DNA: TGCGCCAGCAGCACCAGCGGGGTCTCCTACGAGCAGTACTTC. This chain uses TRBV5-1 with TRBJ2-7; 7 bases line up with TRBD2. Germline CDR1 is SGHRS and CDR2 is YFSETQ. The CDR3 sequence is 14 residues long. V was clipped by 4 bases and J by 0 bases; unmatched bases: 4.

The rearrangement uses TRBV7-6 and TRBJ2-7; no clear D. The ends were cut back, 1 base at V and 2 bases at J, with 9 bases in the middle. Germline CDR1 is SGHVS and CDR2 is FNYEAQ. This CDR3 has 14 amino acids. CDR3 sequence reads: CASSLGARTYEQYF. The CDR3, as DNA: TGTGCCAGCAGCTTAGGGGCGCGAACCTACGAGCAGTACTTC.

V and J are TRBV6-2 or TRBV6-3 and TRBJ1-3; D remains unclear. V was pared by 0 bases and J by 0 bases, with 6 bases between. Germline CDR1 MNHEY, CDR2 SVGEGT. The CDR3 has 15 amino acids. Written as DNA, the CDR3 is TGTGCCAGCAGTTACTCGGGCAGCTCTGGAAACACCATATATTTT. Translated, it gives CASSYSGSSGNTIYF.

This chain connects TRBV9 to TRBJ2-3; D is unresolved. The V and J ends lost 0 bases and 1 base respectively, with 9 bases between them. This CDR3 comprises 15 residues. Germline-derived CDR1 and CDR2 are SGDLS and YYNGEE. The CDR3: CASSVAPFGTDTQYF. CDR3 nucleotides: TGTGCCAGCAGCGTAGCTCCTTTTGGCACAGATACGCAGTATTTT.

The DNA for the CDR3 is TGTGCCAGCTCACCCTCCGGGGTCCACGAGCAGTACTTC. As protein: CASSPSGVHEQYF. The genes are TRBV18 and TRBJ2-7, with a weak D call TRBD2 (5 bases). Germline CDR1 is KGHSH and CDR2 is LQKENI. The V end was cut by 3 bases, the J end by 5 bases, with 11 bases between. The CDR3 covers 13 residues.

In this sample, this clone turned up once. The genes are TRBV7-2 and TRBJ1-3, with TRBD1 as a possible D gene (5 bases). This CDR3 spans 15 amino acids. V lost 1 base, J lost 0 bases, and 7 bases lay in between. The V gene's germline CDR1 is SGHTA and CDR2 FQGNSA. The CDR3 region has the DNA TGTGCCAGCAGCTTAGGGGACTTCTCTGGAAACACCATATATTTT. Residues: CASSLGDFSGNTIYF.

This clone was counted once. The rearrangement links TRBV7-9 to TRBJ2-3; D is undetermined. V was shortened by 5 bases and J by 3 bases, with 18 bases between the two germline ends. CDR3 length equals 16 residues. Germline values: CDR1 SEHNR, CDR2 FQNEAQ (reference sequence). The CDR3 DNA is TGTGCCAGCAGCACCACCGGCGGTGTGTTGACAGATACGCAGTATTTT. As protein: CASSTTGGVLTDTQYF.

The chain has TRBV7-3 and TRBJ2-5, with 7 bases that match TRBD2. Unmatched junction bases numbered 10, after V lost 5 bases and J lost 4 bases. The CDR3 sequence is 15 residues long. Germline loops: CDR1 SGHTA, CDR2 FQGTGA. CDR3 sequence: CASSLRGDPSETQYF. The DNA for the CDR3 is TGTGCCAGCAGCCTCCGGGGGGACCCTTCAGAGACCCAGTACTTC.

This sequence joins TRBV10-3 and TRBJ2-5, with D possibly being TRBD2 (7 bases). Trimming removed 1 base at V and 5 bases at J, with 14 bases between. Germline V gene lookup returns CDR1 ENHRY and CDR2 SYGVKD. The CDR3 is 15 residues long. The CDR3 sequence: CAISELGGRGETQYF. In DNA, the CDR3 is TGTGCCATCAGTGAGTTGGGGGGGCGAGGGGAGACCCAGTACTTC.

This clone was seen once. The J gene is TRBJ1-4, the V gene TRBV19, with D possibly TRBD1 on 6 matching bases. CDR1 LNHDA and CDR2 SQIVND come from the germline V gene (reference sequence). This CDR3 region has 14 residues. Trimming took 7 bases from V and 8 from J, leaving 17 bases between them. CDR3 residues: CASTRGTRGEKLFF. CDR3 in DNA: TGTGCCAGTACACGAGGGACAAGAGGGGAAAAACTGTTTTTT. The variable domain in full, completed from reference TRBV19 and TRBJ1-4, reads DGGITQSPKYLFRKEGQNVTLSCEQNLNHDAMYWYRQDPGQGLRLIYYSQIVNDFQKGDIAEGYSVSREKKESFPLTVTSAQKNPTAFYLCASTRGTRGEKLFFGSGTQLSVL.

This clone was counted between two and nine times. The gene calls are TRBV5-6 and TRBJ1-1; D unresolved. Trimming took 6 bases from V and 1 from J, leaving 19 bases between them. This CDR3 contains 16 residues. Looked up from germline, CDR1 is SGHDT and CDR2 is YYEEEE. CDR3 in amino acids: CASIHRGSGRNTEAFF. CDR3 DNA: TGTGCCAGCATCCATAGAGGGTCGGGTCGGAACACTGAAGCTTTCTTT.

The chain employs TRBV23-1 and TRBJ2-7; D might be TRBD2 (5 bases). TRBV23-1 is an open reading frame whose function is uncertain. CDR3 length: 15 amino acids. V shed 7 bases and J shed 3 bases, with 19 bases lying between them. The CDR3 loop is CASTLTRRGGYEQYF. CDR3 DNA sequence: TGCGCCAGCACCCTTACCCGGAGAGGAGGCTACGAGCAGTACTTC.